These 18 T cell receptor beta chains originate from one sample sequenced in a study of blood T cells in healthy people across ages (dated by TCRdb to 2013 to 2016). The library was built by means of 5' RACE. Sequencing used an Illumina HiSeq 2500. A second PCR of 7 to 11 cycles was performed with a sample-barcoded 5' primer and a J-beta primer mix. TCRdb cleaned the public reads at Q25 with fastp, built clones with MiXCR and kept in-frame beta chains. Every entry covers one CDR3 protein and lists the most common genes and DNA from its rows. The sample table records about 1.7 million distinct CDR3 sequences; 28% of these occur just once. Roughly 8% of the sample goes to the ten largest clones. The specimen sequenced was blood. The source of these receptors is a woman aged 25 to 39 in good health.

This clonotype turned up a few times. CDR3 protein: CASRTPLGYEQYF. CDR3 coding DNA: TGTGCCAGCAGGACACCACTCGGCTACGAGCAGTACTTC. The chain links TRBV5-5 to TRBJ2-7, with D hard to call. The V and J ends lost 5 bases and 3 bases respectively, with 12 bases between them. Germline CDR1 reads SGHKS; CDR2 reads YYEKEE (reference sequence). This CDR3 region has 13 residues.

V is TRBV7-2 and J is TRBJ2-3, with D unclear. The CDR3 runs to 11 residues. The germline V gene encodes CDR1 SGHTA and CDR2 FQGNSA. V was shortened by 2 bases and J by 8 bases, with 5 bases between the two germline ends. CDR3 DNA: TGTGCCAGCAGCTTACAGTTTACGCAGTATTTT. Encoded protein: CASSLQFTQYF.

The gene calls are TRBV10-3 and TRBJ1-2, with D maybe TRBD1 (5 bases). V was shortened by 8 bases and J by 4 bases, with 11 bases between the two germline ends. The CDR3 is 12 amino acids. The germline CDR1 and CDR2 sequences are ENHRY and SYGVKD. As DNA, the CDR3 is TGTGCCATCGGAAAGACAGTCTATGGCTACACCTTC. This gives the protein CAIGKTVYGYTF.

The rearrangement links TRBV5-6 to TRBJ1-4, with D possibly TRBD1 on 5 matching bases. CDR3 length equals 15 residues. CDR1 is SGHDT, CDR2 YYEEEE, per germline. V lost 3 bases to trimming and J lost 8 bases, with 17 bases between them. The CDR3 here is CASSWGQGLDEKLFF. DNA of the CDR3: TGTGCCAGCAGCTGGGGCCAGGGTTTAGACGAAAAACTGTTTTTT.

Notes on this clonotype: One junction end disagrees with the germline gene, perhaps due to a read error. This rearrangement joins TRBV20-1 to TRBJ1-1; no clear D gene. The CDR3 runs to 10 residues. The germline V gene encodes CDR1 DFQATT and CDR2 SNEGSKA (reference sequence). CDR3 region: CSARPTEVFF. CDR3 DNA sequence: TGCAGTGCTAGACCCACTGAAGTTTTCTTT.

This rearrangement joins TRBV15 to TRBJ2-7; D is perhaps TRBD2 (6 bases). Between the trimmed V and J ends, which lost 0 bases and 4 bases, there was a span of 22 bases. CDR1 is LNHNV, CDR2 YYDKDF, per germline (reference sequence). CDR3 length equals 18 residues. The CDR3 here is CATSREGLRAGIRYEQYF. CDR3 coding DNA: TGTGCCACCAGCAGAGAAGGCCTGCGGGCGGGAATTCGGTACGAGCAGTACTTC.

The chain uses TRBV7-9 and TRBJ2-1, with 9 bases identical to TRBD2. V lost 4 bases and J lost 11; bases outside the gene matches: 9. Germline CDR1 reads SEHNR; CDR2 reads FQNEAQ (reference sequence). The CDR3 consists of 14 residues. CDR3 DNA: TGTGCCAGCAGCTCCTTAGCGGGAGAAATCCAGCAGTTCTTC. The encoded protein is CASSSLAGEIQQFF.

This clonotype was picked up many times. The genes are TRBV2 and TRBJ2-5, with 7 nucleotides matching TRBD1. In germline, CDR1 is SNHLY, CDR2 FYNNEI. V gave up 6 bases and J gave up 5 bases; unmatched junction bases: 9. The length of the CDR3 is 14 residues. CDR3 loop: CASSFRQGMETQYF. CDR3 nucleotide sequence: TGTGCCAGCAGCTTCCGACAGGGAATGGAGACCCAGTACTTC.

This chain joins TRBV25-1 and TRBJ1-1; no reliable D call. The germline gives CDR1 MGHDK, CDR2 SYGVNS. V was shortened by 3 bases and J by 5 bases, with 13 bases between the two germline ends. The CDR3 totals 14 residues. CDR3 sequence reads: CASSDSVSGTEAFF. For the CDR3, the DNA is TGTGCCAGCAGTGATTCAGTGTCTGGAACTGAAGCTTTCTTT.

The table lists this clonotype with a count of one. A much larger clone differs by one base, so this may be a read error. The chain is built from TRBV29-1 and TRBJ1-2; D is perhaps TRBD1 (6 bases). Germline lookup yields CDR1 SQVTM and CDR2 ANQGSEA. Trimming left V 4 bases short and J 10 bases short, with 19 bases between. The CDR3 spans 13 residues. The CDR3 DNA sequence: TGCAGCGTTGGGGGGGGACAAGGTAGTCTCTACACCTTC. As protein: CSVGGGQGSLYTF.

The rearrangement uses TRBV5-1 and TRBJ2-7, with D possibly TRBD1 on 5 matching bases. The germline CDR1 and CDR2 sequences are SGHRS and YFSETQ. The CDR3 has 16 amino acids. V lost 3 bases to trimming and J lost 4 bases, with 20 bases between them. CDR3 amino acids: CASSSSPLDISYEQYF. CDR3 coding DNA: TGCGCCAGCAGCTCATCCCCGCTGGACATTTCGTACGAGCAGTACTTC. The variable domain in full, completed from reference TRBV5-1 and TRBJ2-7, reads KAGVTQTPRYLIKTRGQQVTLSCSPISGHRSVSWYQQTPGQGLQFLFEYFSETQRNKGNFPGRFSGRQFSNSRSEMNVSTLELGDSALYLCASSSSPLDISYEQYFGPGTRLTVT.

V gene TRBV3-1 combines with J gene TRBJ2-5, with 9 bases identical to TRBD2. V was clipped by 3 bases and J by 7 bases; unmatched bases: 12. CDR3 length equals 16 residues. The germline gives CDR1 LGHDT, CDR2 YNNKEL (reference sequence). CDR3 coding DNA: TGTGCCAGCAGCCAGGATGGACTAGCGCGGAGAGGGACCCAGTACTTC. Its translation is CASSQDGLARRGTQYF.

There are many counts of this clonotype. The rearrangement uses TRBV29-1 and TRBJ2-7; 10 bases line up with TRBD2. This CDR3 spans 15 amino acids. Germline values: CDR1 SQVTM, CDR2 ANQGSEA. V shed 7 bases and J 0 bases; nucleotides not matched to a gene: 9. The CDR3 sequence: CSGRSTSGYSYEQYF. CDR3 nucleotides: TGCAGCGGCCGGTCGACTAGCGGGTACTCCTACGAGCAGTACTTC.

This chain connects TRBV21-1 to TRBJ2-4; TRBD1 reflects the table's D call only, with no check against the DNA. The J call may be incorrect, as the DNA end agrees better with TRBJ2-5. TRBV21-1 is designated a pseudogene. The CDR3 sequence is 15 residues long. The CDR3 nucleotides are TGTGCCAGCAGCTCGCGGGACAGGGGAGTAGAGACCCAGTACTTC. It yields the protein CASSSRDRGVETQYF.

This clonotype has more than one count but fewer than ten. The CDR3 nucleotides are TGCGCCAGCAGCCCCGAGACCCCCGAGCAGTACTTC. Its protein is CASSPETPEQYF. The chain combines TRBV5-1 with TRBJ2-7; unclear D gene. Germline V gene lookup returns CDR1 SGHRS and CDR2 YFSETQ. V lost 4 bases and J 6 bases, leaving 11 bases between the germline ends. This CDR3 contains 12 residues.

This chain links TRBV15 with TRBJ1-2; possibly TRBD1 for D (5 bases). Germline CDR1 LNHNV, CDR2 YYDKDF (reference sequence). This CDR3 contains 15 residues. V gave up 3 bases and J gave up 4 bases, with 15 bases separating them. The DNA for the CDR3 is TGTGCCACCAGCAGTGGACCTACCGGGGGCTATGGCTACACCTTC. Its translation: CATSSGPTGGYGYTF.

V is TRBV3-1 and J is TRBJ2-7; D unclear. This CDR3 spans 13 amino acids. From germline, CDR1 is LGHDT and CDR2 YNNKEL (reference sequence). V was cut by 7 bases and J by 4 bases, with 14 bases left in between. The CDR3 DNA follows: TGTGCCAGCAACCGCCGGCAGGAATACGAGCAGTACTTC. Its protein product is CASNRRQEYEQYF.

In this sample, this clonotype turned up once. This chain connects TRBV9 to TRBJ2-1; TRBD1 is a possible D gene (6 bases). The CDR3 runs to 15 residues. Germline CDR1 is SGDLS and CDR2 is YYNGEE. V gave up 4 bases and J gave up 10 bases, with 21 bases separating them. The CDR3 DNA reads TGTGCCAGCAGCCTCCTCGACTCAGGGGCCCACGAGCAGTTCTTC. Translating gives CASSLLDSGAHEQFF.